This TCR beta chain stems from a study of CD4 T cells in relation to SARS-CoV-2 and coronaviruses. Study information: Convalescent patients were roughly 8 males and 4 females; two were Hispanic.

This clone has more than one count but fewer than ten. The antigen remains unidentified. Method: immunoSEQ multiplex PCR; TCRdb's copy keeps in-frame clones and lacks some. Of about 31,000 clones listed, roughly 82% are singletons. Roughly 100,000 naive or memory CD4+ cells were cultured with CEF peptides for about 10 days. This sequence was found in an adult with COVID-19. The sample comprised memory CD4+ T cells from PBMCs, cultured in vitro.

As DNA, the CDR3 is TGCAGCGTTGATGTCGGGACGGGCTATGGCTACACCTTC. The encoded protein is CSVDVGTGYGYTF. The rearrangement links TRBV29-1 to TRBJ1-2, with D maybe TRBD1 (5 bases). This CDR3 spans 13 amino acids. CDR1 is SQVTM, CDR2 ANQGSEA, per germline. Trimming removed 3 bases from V and 4 bases from J, with 12 bases in between. The full variable domain, in which reference TRBV29-1 and TRBJ1-2 provide the parts outside the CDR3, is SAVISQKPSRDICQRGTSLTIQCQVDSQVTMMFWYRQQPGQSLTLIATANQGSEATYESGFVIDKFPISRPNLTFSTLTVSNMSPEDSSIYLCSVDVGTGYGYTFGSGTRLTVV.